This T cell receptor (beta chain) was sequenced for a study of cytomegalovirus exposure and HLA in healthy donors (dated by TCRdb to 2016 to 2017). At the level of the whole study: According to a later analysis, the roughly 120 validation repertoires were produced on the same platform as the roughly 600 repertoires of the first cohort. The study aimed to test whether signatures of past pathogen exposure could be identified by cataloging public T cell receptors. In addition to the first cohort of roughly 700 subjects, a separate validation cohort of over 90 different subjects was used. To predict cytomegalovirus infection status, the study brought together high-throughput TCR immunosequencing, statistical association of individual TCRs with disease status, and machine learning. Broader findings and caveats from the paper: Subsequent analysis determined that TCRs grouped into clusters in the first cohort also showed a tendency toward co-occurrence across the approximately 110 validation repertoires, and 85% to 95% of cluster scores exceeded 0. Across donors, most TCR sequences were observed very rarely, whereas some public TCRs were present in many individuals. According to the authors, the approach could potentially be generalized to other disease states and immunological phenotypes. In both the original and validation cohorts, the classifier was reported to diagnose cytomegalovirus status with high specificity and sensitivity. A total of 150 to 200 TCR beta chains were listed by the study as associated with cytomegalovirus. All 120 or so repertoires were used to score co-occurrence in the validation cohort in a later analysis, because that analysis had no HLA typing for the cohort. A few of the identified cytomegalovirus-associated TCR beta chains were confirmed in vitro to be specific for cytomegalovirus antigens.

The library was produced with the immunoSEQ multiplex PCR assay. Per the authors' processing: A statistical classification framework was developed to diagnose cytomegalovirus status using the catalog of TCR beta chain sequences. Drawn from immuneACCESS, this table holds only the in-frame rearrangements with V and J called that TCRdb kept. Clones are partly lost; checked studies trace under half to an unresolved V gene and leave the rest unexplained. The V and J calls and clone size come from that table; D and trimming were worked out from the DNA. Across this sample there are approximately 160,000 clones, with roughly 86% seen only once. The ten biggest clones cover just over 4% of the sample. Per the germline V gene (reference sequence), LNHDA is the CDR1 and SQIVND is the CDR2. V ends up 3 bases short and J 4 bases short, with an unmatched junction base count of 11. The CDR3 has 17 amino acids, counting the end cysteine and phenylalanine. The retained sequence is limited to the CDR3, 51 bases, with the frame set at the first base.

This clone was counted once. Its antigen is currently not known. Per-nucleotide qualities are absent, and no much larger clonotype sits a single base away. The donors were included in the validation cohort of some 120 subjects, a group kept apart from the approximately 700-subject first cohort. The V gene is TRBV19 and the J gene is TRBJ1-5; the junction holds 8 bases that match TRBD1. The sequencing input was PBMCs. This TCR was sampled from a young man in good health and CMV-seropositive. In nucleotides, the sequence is TGTGCCAGTAGTATCCAGGGATGGACAGGGCGGAATCAGCCCCAGCATTTT. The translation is CASSIQGWTGRNQPQHF. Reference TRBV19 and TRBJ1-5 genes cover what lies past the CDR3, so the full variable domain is DGGITQSPKYLFRKEGQNVTLSCEQNLNHDAMYWYRQDPGQGLRLIYYSQIVNDFQKGDIAEGYSVSREKKESFPLTVTSAQKNPTAFYLCASSIQGWTGRNQPQHFGDGTRLSIL.